A selection of T cell receptor beta chains follows, all from one sample in a study of T cells in Graves' hyperthyroidism and ophthalmopathy. TCRdb re-called the multiplex PCR reads through MiXCR, storing one row per CDR3 protein. The repertoire consists of some 560,000 distinct CDR3 sequences, with around a sixth occurring once and the leading ten covering under 8%. The sample comprised blood. These receptors were collected from a woman between 25 and 40 years old with Graves' hyperthyroidism. The CDR3 runs from the conserved cysteine through the conserved F or W. D genes are given only for firm matches. Not all rows give a size; the values are once, few, many and, for expanded clones, a class.

d_gene,j_gene,abundance,v_gene,CDR3aa,CDR3nt
-,TRBJ1-5,many,TRBV12-3/TRBV12-4,CASSLGEDQPQHF,TGTGCCAGCAGTTTGGGTGAGGATCAGCCCCAGCATTTT
-,TRBJ1-2,-,TRBV20-1,CSASVGYGYTF,TGCAGTGCTTCCGTTGGGTATGGCTACACCTTC
TRBD1,TRBJ2-5,many,TRBV6-1,CASRGTGGETQYF,TGTGCCAGCAGGGGGACAGGGGGAGAGACCCAGTACTTC
TRBD1,TRBJ1-2,-,TRBV10-3,CAISEPMQPGDRDQNYGYTF,TGTGCCATCAGTGAGCCGATGCAGCCGGGTGACAGGGACCAAAACTATGGCTACACCTTC
-,TRBJ2-5,-,TRBV20-1,CSVSPSLETQYF,TGCAGTGTAAGCCCTTCCCTAGAGACCCAGTACTTC
TRBD1,TRBJ2-1,many,TRBV7-2,CASSFRDRDYNEQFF,TGTGCCAGCAGCTTCCGGGACAGGGATTACAATGAGCAGTTCTTC
-,TRBJ2-7,few,TRBV12-3/TRBV12-4,CASSLPRGGSYEQYF,TGTGCCAGCAGTCTACCGAGGGGGGGATCCTACGAGCAGTACTTC
TRBD1,TRBJ1-2,many,TRBV28,CASSLMAGQEGGYTF,TGTGCCAGCAGTTTAATGGCGGGACAGGAGGGAGGCTACACCTTC
-,TRBJ1-1,few,TRBV13,CASSLEGWAAKENTEAFF,TGTGCCAGCAGCTTAGAGGGGTGGGCAGCCAAGGAGAACACTGAAGCTTTCTTT
TRBD2,TRBJ2-5,-,TRBV29-1,CSFRMGLAGGPGETQYF,TGCAGCTTTCGAATGGGACTAGCGGGAGGGCCTGGGGAGACCCAGTACTTC
TRBD2,TRBJ2-3,-,TRBV6-5,CASSYLGLATDTQYF,TGTGCCAGCAGTTACCTGGGACTAGCGACAGATACGCAGTATTTT
-,TRBJ2-5,many,TRBV5-1,CASSLGAGGTQETQYF,TGCGCCAGCAGCTTGGGGGCTGGCGGAACACAAGAGACCCAGTACTTC
-,TRBJ2-3,many,TRBV12-3/TRBV12-4,CASSREANREAGWAQVTDTQYF,TGTGCCAGCAGCCGAGAAGCAAACCGAGAAGCGGGTTGGGCCCAGGTCACAGATACGCAGTATTTT
TRBD2,TRBJ2-1,-,TRBV20-1,CSARSGSKGNEQFF,TGCAGTGCTCGTAGCGGGTCCAAGGGAAATGAGCAGTTCTTC
TRBD1,TRBJ1-5,few,TRBV12-5,CASGATGTGHQPQHF,TGTGCTAGTGGTGCAACCGGGACAGGGCATCAGCCCCAGCATTTT
-,TRBJ2-4,-,TRBV3-1,CASSHRLDRRTKNIQYF,TGTGCCAGCAGCCACAGATTGGATCGGAGGACCAAAAACATTCAGTACTTC
-,TRBJ1-1,many,TRBV11-2,CASSFTLNTEAFF,TGTGCCAGCAGCTTTACCCTAAACACTGAAGCTTTCTTT
-,TRBJ2-7,many,TRBV13,CASSLSRLSSYEQYF,TGTGCCAGCAGCTTATCACGGTTAAGCTCCTACGAGCAGTACTTC
-,TRBJ2-2,-,TRBV18,CASSPKDPSTGELFF,TGTGCCAGCTCACCTAAAGACCCTAGCACCGGGGAGCTGTTTTTT